These T cell receptor beta chains were read from a single sample in a study of breast tumors, draining lymph nodes, adjacent tissues. TCRdb re-called the multiplex PCR reads through MiXCR, storing one row per CDR3 protein. The table has about 300,000 distinct CDR3 sequences, 30% to 35% seen once. Sequencing was done on a sample of axillary lymph node tissue. These receptors were taken from a female donor with breast cancer. Some clones in this sample may be carry-over from other donors' samples. CDR3s include the opening cysteine and the closing phenylalanine or tryptophan. Each record gives: V gene, D gene, J gene, clone size, CDR3 protein, CDR3 DNA. The D gene is left open where the match is weak. Size is stated for part of the rows, as once, few or many counts, or as a class when the clone is expanded.

>TRBV13|TRBD1|TRBJ1-1|-
CASSRGQAEAFF
TGTGCCAGCAGCCGAGGACAGGCTGAAGCTTTCTTT
>TRBV24-1|-|TRBJ2-2|-
CATRDPGELLF
TGTGCCACCCGAGACCCCGGGGAGCTGCTTTTT
>TRBV6-1|-|TRBJ2-7|-
CASDGADLTYGQYF
TGCGCCAGCGATGGGGCGGACCTTACCTACGGGCAGTACTTC
>TRBV9|TRBD1|TRBJ2-6|many
CASSSSRDRVGANVLTF
TGTGCCAGCAGCTCATCCCGGGACAGGGTTGGGGCCAACGTCCTGACTTTC
>TRBV2|TRBD1|TRBJ1-2|-
CASRDGRGIYGYTF
TGTGCCAGCAGGGATGGCAGGGGGATCTATGGCTACACCTTC
>TRBV12-5|-|TRBJ2-7|-
CASGLVRAGESYEQYF
TGTGCTAGTGGTTTGGTAAGGGCAGGGGAATCCTACGAGCAGTACTTC
>TRBV7-2|TRBD1|TRBJ2-5|many
CASSLLRTGGAETQYF
TGTGCCAGCAGCTTACTAAGGACAGGGGGCGCAGAGACCCAGTACTTC
>TRBV12-3/TRBV12-4|TRBD1|TRBJ2-7|many
CASSPQGAEKQYF
TGTGCCAGCAGCCCGCAGGGGGCGGAGAAGCAGTACTTC
>TRBV25-1|TRBD1|TRBJ1-5|-
CASSASRGQQGQPQHF
TGTGCCAGCAGTGCTAGTCGGGGACAGCAGGGTCAGCCCCAGCATTTT
>TRBV12-3/TRBV12-4|-|TRBJ2-7|many
CASSLVETYEQYF
TGTGCCAGCAGTTTGGTTGAGACGTACGAGCAGTACTTC
>TRBV7-7|-|TRBJ2-5|many
CASSSLSAEGGTQYF
TGTGCTAGCAGCTCACTCAGCGCGGAAGGTGGGACCCAGTACTTC
>TRBV20-1|-|TRBJ2-1|many
CSARVLRSSYNEQFF
TGCAGTGCTAGAGTTTTACGGAGCTCCTACAATGAGCAGTTCTTC
>TRBV10-3|TRBD1|TRBJ2-3|many
CATTGQGADTQYF
TGTGCCACCACGGGACAGGGCGCAGATACGCAGTATTTT
>TRBV15|-|TRBJ2-5|-
CATSRREGGGTPYF
TGTGCCACCAGCAGACGAGAGGGGGGTGGGACCCCGTACTTC
>TRBV5-1|TRBD2|TRBJ2-2|many
CASSPEREPTGELFF
TGCGCCAGCAGCCCAGAGCGGGAGCCCACCGGGGAGCTGTTTTTT
>TRBV5-1|TRBD1|TRBJ2-5|many
CASSQTGQGDVETQYF
TGCGCCAGCAGCCAGACCGGACAGGGGGATGTCGAGACCCAGTACTTC